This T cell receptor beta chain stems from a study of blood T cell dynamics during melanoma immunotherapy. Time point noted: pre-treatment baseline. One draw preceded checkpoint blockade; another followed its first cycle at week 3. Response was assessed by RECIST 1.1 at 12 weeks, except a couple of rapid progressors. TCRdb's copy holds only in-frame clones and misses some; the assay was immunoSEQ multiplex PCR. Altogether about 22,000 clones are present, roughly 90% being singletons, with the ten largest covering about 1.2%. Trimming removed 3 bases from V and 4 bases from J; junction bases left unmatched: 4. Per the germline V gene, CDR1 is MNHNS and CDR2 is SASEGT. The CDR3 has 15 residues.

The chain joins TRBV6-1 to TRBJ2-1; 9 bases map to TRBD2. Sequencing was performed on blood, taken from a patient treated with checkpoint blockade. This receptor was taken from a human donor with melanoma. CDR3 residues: CASSETSGRYNEQFF. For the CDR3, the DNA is TGTGCCAGCAGTGAGACTAGCGGTCGATACAATGAGCAGTTCTTC.